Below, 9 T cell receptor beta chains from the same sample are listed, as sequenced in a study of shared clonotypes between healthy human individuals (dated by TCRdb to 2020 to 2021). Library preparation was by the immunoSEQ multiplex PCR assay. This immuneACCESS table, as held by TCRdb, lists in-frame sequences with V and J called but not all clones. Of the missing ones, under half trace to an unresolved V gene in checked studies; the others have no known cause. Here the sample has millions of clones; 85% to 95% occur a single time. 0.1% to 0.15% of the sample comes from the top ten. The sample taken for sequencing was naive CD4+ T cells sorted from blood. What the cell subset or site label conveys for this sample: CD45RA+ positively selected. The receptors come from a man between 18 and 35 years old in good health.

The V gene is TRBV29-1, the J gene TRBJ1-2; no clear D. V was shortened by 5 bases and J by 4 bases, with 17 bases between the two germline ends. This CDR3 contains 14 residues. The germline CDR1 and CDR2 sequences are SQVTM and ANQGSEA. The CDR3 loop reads CSVLGASPVYGYTF. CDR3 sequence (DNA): TGCAGCGTTCTAGGCGCGTCTCCCGTCTATGGCTACACCTTC.

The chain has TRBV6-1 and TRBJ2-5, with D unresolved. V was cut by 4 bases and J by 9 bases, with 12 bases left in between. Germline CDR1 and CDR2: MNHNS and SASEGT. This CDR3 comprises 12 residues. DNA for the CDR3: TGTGCCAGCAGTGCACCCGGGTCCGCCCAGTACTTC. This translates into CASSAPGSAQYF.

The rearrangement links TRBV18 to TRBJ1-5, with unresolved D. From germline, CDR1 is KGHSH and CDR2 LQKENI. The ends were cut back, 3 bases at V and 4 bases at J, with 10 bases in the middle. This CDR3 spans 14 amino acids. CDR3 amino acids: CASSPLATNQPQHF. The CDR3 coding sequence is TGTGCCAGCTCACCGTTGGCCACAAATCAGCCCCAGCATTTT.

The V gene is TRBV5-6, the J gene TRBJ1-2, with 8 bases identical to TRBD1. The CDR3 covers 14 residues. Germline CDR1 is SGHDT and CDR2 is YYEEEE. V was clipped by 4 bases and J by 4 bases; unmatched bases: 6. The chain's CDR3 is CASSPRQGSYGYTF. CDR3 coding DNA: TGTGCCAGCAGCCCTAGACAGGGGAGCTATGGCTACACCTTC.

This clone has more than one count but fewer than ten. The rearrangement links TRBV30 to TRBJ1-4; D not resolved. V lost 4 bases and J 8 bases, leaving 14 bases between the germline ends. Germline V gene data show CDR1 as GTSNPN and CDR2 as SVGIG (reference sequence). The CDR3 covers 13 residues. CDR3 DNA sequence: TGTGCCTGGAACACAGAGGACGGAGAAAAACTGTTTTTT. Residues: CAWNTEDGEKLFF.

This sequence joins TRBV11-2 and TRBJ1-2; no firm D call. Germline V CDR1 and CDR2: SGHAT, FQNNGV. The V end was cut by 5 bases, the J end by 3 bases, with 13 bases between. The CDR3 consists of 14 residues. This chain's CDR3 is CASSTFGPYYGYTF. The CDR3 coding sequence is TGTGCCAGCAGCACCTTTGGCCCTTACTATGGCTACACCTTC.

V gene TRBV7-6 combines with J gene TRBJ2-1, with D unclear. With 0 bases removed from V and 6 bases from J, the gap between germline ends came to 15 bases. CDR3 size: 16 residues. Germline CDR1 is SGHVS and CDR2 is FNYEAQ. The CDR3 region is CASSLAAKKKGNEQFF. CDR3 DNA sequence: TGTGCCAGCAGCTTAGCGGCGAAAAAGAAGGGCAATGAGCAGTTCTTC.

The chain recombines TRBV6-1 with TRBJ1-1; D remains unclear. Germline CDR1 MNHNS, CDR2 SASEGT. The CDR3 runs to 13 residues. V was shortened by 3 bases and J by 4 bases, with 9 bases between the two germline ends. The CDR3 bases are TGTGCCAGCAGTGAGATTTCTTCCACTGAAGCTTTCTTT. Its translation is CASSEISSTEAFF.

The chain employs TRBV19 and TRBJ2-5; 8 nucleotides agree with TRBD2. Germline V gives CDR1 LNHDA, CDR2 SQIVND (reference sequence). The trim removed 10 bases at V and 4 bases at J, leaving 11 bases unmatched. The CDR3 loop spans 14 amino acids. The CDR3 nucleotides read TGTGCCACCGGGGGGGTCCTATTGGGAGAGACCCAGTACTTC. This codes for CATGGVLLGETQYF.